The 19 T cell receptor beta chains in this list originate from one sample, sequenced in a study of PD-L1 blockade in urothelial cancer. Method: immunoSEQ multiplex PCR; TCRdb's copy keeps in-frame clones and lacks some. The sample records 35,000 to 45,000 clones, 90% to 95% being singletons. The time point: pretreatment peripheral blood. The starting material was PBMCs, obtained around atezolizumab (anti-PD-L1) treatment. The receptors were sampled from a woman aged 55-75 years with urothelial cancer.

This rearrangement joins TRBV7-9 to TRBJ2-6; possibly TRBD2 for D (6 bases). The CDR3 runs to 16 residues. Trimming removed 5 bases from V and 4 bases from J, with 15 bases in between. Germline CDR1 and CDR2: SEHNR and FQNEAQ (reference sequence). The CDR3 is CASSGPGGAGANVLTF. CDR3 DNA sequence: TGTGCCAGCAGCGGACCCGGAGGGGCCGGGGCCAACGTCCTGACTTTC. Full variable domain (remainder filled in from reference TRBV7-9 and TRBJ2-6): DTGVSQNPRHKITKRGQNVTFRCDPISEHNRLYWYRQTLGQGPEFLTYFQNEAQLEKSRLLSDRFSAERPKGSFSTLEIQRTEQGDSAMYLCASSGPGGAGANVLTFGAGSRLTVL.

V is TRBV6-6 and J is TRBJ2-3, with a weak D call TRBD2 (5 bases). V dropped 7 bases and J dropped 3 bases, with 20 bases sitting between them. CDR3 size: 16 residues. The germline V gene encodes CDR1 MNHNY and CDR2 SVGAGI (reference sequence). In DNA form, the CDR3 reads TGTGCCAGCATCAAGACCGGGGTTTCACGAACAGATACGCAGTATTTT. This gives the protein CASIKTGVSRTDTQYF.

The J gene is TRBJ2-2, the V gene TRBV7-3; TRBD2 matches 11 bases. With V trimmed by 4 bases and J by 5 bases, 9 bases remained unmatched. The CDR3 is 17 residues long. The germline V gene has CDR1 SGHTA and CDR2 FQGTGA. Written as DNA, the CDR3 is TGTGCCAGCAGCTCCTCCCCGACTAGCGGGATGACCGGGGAGCTGTTTTTT. It is translated as CASSSSPTSGMTGELFF.

This chain links TRBV2 with TRBJ2-1; 10 bases are shared with TRBD2. From germline, CDR1 is SNHLY and CDR2 FYNNEI. The ends lost 6 bases at V and 6 bases at J; junction bases unmatched: 2. The CDR3 runs to 13 residues. The CDR3 protein is CASRTSGSNEQFF. The CDR3, as DNA: TGTGCCAGCAGGACTAGCGGGTCCAATGAGCAGTTCTTC.

V gene TRBV4-1 combines with J gene TRBJ2-1; 7 bases match TRBD2. Germline CDR1 MGHRA, CDR2 YSYEKL. Trimming at V came to 4 bases and at J to 8 bases, leaving 14 bases not matched to a gene. The CDR3 is 16 amino acids. The CDR3 here is CASSRSFGREKDEQFF. CDR3 nucleotides: TGCGCCAGCAGCCGGTCCTTCGGGCGGGAGAAGGATGAGCAGTTCTTC.

The chain couples TRBV29-1 to TRBJ1-1; perhaps TRBD1 as D (5 bases). The CDR3 runs 11 residues. Trimming pared 8 bases from V and 6 bases from J, leaving 13 bases between. The V gene's germline CDR1 is SQVTM and CDR2 ANQGSEA. CDR3 amino acids: CSTLRGAEAFF. CDR3 coding DNA: TGCAGCACACTAAGGGGCGCTGAAGCTTTCTTT.

The rearrangement joins TRBV28 to TRBJ2-1; 7 positions agree with TRBD1. V was pared by 2 bases and J by 1 base, with 5 bases of the junction left unmatched. The CDR3 spans 16 residues. Germline CDR1 is MDHEN and CDR2 is SYDVKM. This CDR3 reads CASSLVVTGSYNEQFF. Written as DNA, the CDR3 is TGTGCCAGCAGTTTAGTGGTGACAGGGTCCTACAATGAGCAGTTCTTC.

V is TRBV6-5 and J is TRBJ1-2; tentatively, D is TRBD1 (5 bases). CDR1 MNHEY and CDR2 SVGAGI come from the germline V gene. This CDR3 is 15 amino acids long. V was trimmed by 4 bases and J by 2 bases, leaving 14 bases between them. This CDR3 is CASSSQGLGNYGYTF. DNA of the CDR3: TGTGCCAGCAGTTCCCAGGGATTGGGGAACTATGGCTACACCTTC.

The V call is TRBV6-5, the J call TRBJ2-2, with D perhaps TRBD2 (6 bases). Trimming cost V 0 bases and J 5 bases, with 13 bases left between them. Germline values: CDR1 MNHEY, CDR2 SVGAGI. This CDR3 comprises 16 residues. CDR3 residues: CASSYSIVRGTGELFF. The DNA of the CDR3 is TGTGCCAGCAGTTACTCGATCGTCCGGGGGACCGGGGAGCTGTTTTTT.

The chain joins TRBV4-3 to TRBJ1-1; D call uncertain. The CDR3 extends over 15 amino acids. V shed 1 base and J shed 1 base, with 10 bases lying between them. Germline values: CDR1 LGHNA, CDR2 YSLEER. CDR3 in amino acids: CASSQGVGANTEAFF. The CDR3 DNA sequence: TGCGCCAGCAGCCAAGGGGTGGGCGCGAACACTGAAGCTTTCTTT.

This chain links TRBV7-2 with TRBJ2-1; tentatively, D is TRBD2 (6 bases). Germline-derived CDR1 and CDR2 are SGHTA and FQGNSA. The CDR3 extends over 14 amino acids. Trimming shortened V by 5 bases and J by 8 bases, and 16 bases separated the two germline ends. In DNA, the CDR3 is TGTGCCAGCAGCCCCTCAAGGCCGGGAGATGAGCAGTTCTTC. It translates to CASSPSRPGDEQFF. Full variable domain (outside the CDR3, taken from reference TRBV7-2 and TRBJ2-1): GAGVSQSPSNKVTEKGKDVELRCDPISGHTALYWYRQSLGQGLEFLIYFQGNSAPDKSGLPSDRFSAERTGGSVSTLTIQRTQQEDSAVYLCASSPSRPGDEQFFGPGTRLTVL.

The chain is built from TRBV5-1 and TRBJ2-3, with 9 bases lining up with TRBD2. Germline trimming cut 8 bases from V and 3 bases from J; bases unmatched to any gene: 4. CDR3 length: 13 residues. The germline V gene has CDR1 SGHRS and CDR2 YFSETQ. The CDR3 sequence: CASSGSGTDTQYF. CDR3 DNA sequence: TGCGCCAGTAGCGGGAGTGGTACAGATACGCAGTATTTT.

This rearrangement joins TRBV28 to TRBJ2-7; 16 bases line up with TRBD2. The CDR3 length is 16 residues. Germline values: CDR1 MDHEN, CDR2 SYDVKM. Trimming at V came to 4 bases and at J to 4 bases, leaving 4 bases not matched to a gene. In DNA form, the CDR3 reads TGTGCCAGCAGTTCCGGGACTAGCGGGAGGGCGTACGAGCAGTACTTC. The encoded protein is CASSSGTSGRAYEQYF.

The rearrangement links TRBV4-1 to TRBJ1-5, with D possibly TRBD1 on 5 matching bases. V was cut by 0 bases and J by 6 bases, with 12 bases left in between. CDR1 is MGHRA, CDR2 YSYEKL, per germline. The CDR3 runs 15 residues. CDR3 in amino acids: CASSQDSRVSQPQHF. The CDR3 DNA sequence: TGCGCCAGCAGCCAAGATTCCAGGGTCAGTCAGCCCCAGCATTTT.

The chain couples TRBV5-1 to TRBJ2-3; the match to TRBD1 covers 10 bases. In germline, CDR1 is SGHRS, CDR2 YFSETQ. The CDR3 spans 15 residues. The V and J ends lost 0 bases and 6 bases, in that order; junction bases with no gene match: 4. CDR3 nucleotides: TGCGCCAGCAGCTTGGAAGGACAGGGGGAGGATACGCAGTATTTT. Its protein is CASSLEGQGEDTQYF. The entire variable domain, with the rest obtained from reference TRBV5-1 and TRBJ2-3, is as follows: KAGVTQTPRYLIKTRGQQVTLSCSPISGHRSVSWYQQTPGQGLQFLFEYFSETQRNKGNFPGRFSGRQFSNSRSEMNVSTLELGDSALYLCASSLEGQGEDTQYFGPGTRLTVL.

A single count supports this clone. The chain carries TRBV19 and TRBJ2-7, with TRBD2 matching 7 bases. The CDR3 extends over 11 amino acids. The germline CDR1 and CDR2 sequences are LNHDA and SQIVND (reference sequence). Germline trimming cut 11 bases from V and 6 bases from J; bases unmatched to any gene: 7. CDR3 sequence: CASRGSGEQYF. The CDR3 region has the DNA TGTGCCTCCCGCGGGAGCGGCGAGCAGTACTTC.

The V and J genes are TRBV6-1 and TRBJ2-7, with D possibly being TRBD2 (6 bases). CDR1 and CDR2 from the germline V gene are MNHNS and SASEGT. The CDR3 is 14 amino acids. V was cut by 9 bases and J by 2 bases, with 17 bases left in between. CDR3 coding DNA: TGTGCCAGTTTCGGGATGGGGGAGGCCTACGAGCAGTACTTC. This sequence encodes CASFGMGEAYEQYF.

This chain uses TRBV2 with TRBJ2-3; 14 nucleotides match TRBD2. Germline-derived CDR1 and CDR2 are SNHLY and FYNNEI. V lost 7 bases to trimming and J lost 3 bases; unmatched junction nucleotides: 6. This CDR3 comprises 16 residues. CDR3 nucleotides: TGTGCCAGCACCCAGGGACTAGCGGGAGTAACAGATACGCAGTATTTT. This gives the protein CASTQGLAGVTDTQYF.

V is TRBV7-9 and J is TRBJ2-3; 9 nucleotides agree with TRBD2. The germline gives CDR1 SEHNR, CDR2 FQNEAQ (reference sequence). J was trimmed by 2 bases and V by 4 bases; bases with no gene match: 7. The CDR3 loop spans 16 amino acids. The CDR3 region has the DNA TGTGCCAGCAGCTCATGGACTAGCGTGAACACAGATACGCAGTATTTT. Its translation: CASSSWTSVNTDTQYF. The complete variable domain, with remaining parts taken from reference TRBV7-9 and TRBJ2-3, reads DTGVSQNPRHKITKRGQNVTFRCDPISEHNRLYWYRQTLGQGPEFLTYFQNEAQLEKSRLLSDRFSAERPKGSFSTLEIQRTEQGDSAMYLCASSSWTSVNTDTQYFGPGTRLTVL.